The 10 T cell receptor beta chains below were found in one sample sequenced in a study of blood T cell repertoires in COVID-19. Using immunoSEQ multiplex PCR, the repertoire was profiled, and TCRdb retains in-frame clones only, with some absent. Of 150,000 to 180,000 clones in the sample, roughly 80% were seen once. What was sequenced was peripheral blood. These receptors all come from a man in his fifties or sixties with acute or convalescent COVID-19.

The chain is built from TRBV5-4 and TRBJ2-5, with D tentatively TRBD2 (5 bases). Trimming shortened V by 4 bases and J by 4 bases, and 14 bases separated the two germline ends. Germline CDR1 is SGHNT and CDR2 is YYREEE (reference sequence). The CDR3 has 14 amino acids. CDR3 loop: CASSTSGVGETQYF. In DNA, the CDR3 is TGTGCCAGCAGCACTTCCGGGGTGGGAGAGACCCAGTACTTC.

V and J are TRBV5-4 and TRBJ2-7, with 9 bases aligning to TRBD1. The J segment lost 2 bases and the V segment lost 4 bases, leaving 4 bases of the junction unmatched. Germline assignment: CDR1 SGHNT and CDR2 YYREEE (reference sequence). CDR3 length equals 14 residues. The CDR3, as DNA: TGTGCCAGCAGCCCGCGGACAGGGGCCTACGAGCAGTACTTC. Translated: CASSPRTGAYEQYF.

This chain joins TRBV12-5 and TRBJ2-3; 10 positions agree with TRBD1. The ends lost 5 bases at V and 5 bases at J; junction bases unmatched: 4. The germline CDR1 and CDR2 sequences are LGHNT and FRNRAP. The CDR3 loop spans 14 amino acids. CDR3 amino acids: CASGRGQGLDTQYF. In DNA form, the CDR3 reads TGTGCTAGTGGTAGGGGACAGGGGTTAGATACGCAGTATTTT.

The V gene is TRBV2, the J gene TRBJ1-1, with D perhaps matching TRBD1 (6 bases). The length of the CDR3 is 13 residues. Germline V gene data show CDR1 as SNHLY and CDR2 as FYNNEI. V was trimmed by 2 bases and J by 6 bases, leaving 10 bases between them. The CDR3 sequence: CASSEKGGPEAFF. CDR3 in DNA: TGTGCCAGCAGTGAAAAGGGGGGGCCTGAAGCTTTCTTT. The whole variable domain, filled in from reference TRBV2 and TRBJ1-1, reads EPEVTQTPSHQVTQMGQEVILRCVPISNHLYFYWYRQILGQKVEFLVSFYNNEISEKSEIFDDQFSVERPDGSNFTLKIRSTKLEDSAMYFCASSEKGGPEAFFGQGTRLTVV.

The chain uses TRBV27 and TRBJ2-2; the D gene is possibly TRBD2 (6 bases). V was cut by 4 bases and J by 4 bases, with 13 bases left in between. There are 15 residues in the CDR3. In germline, CDR1 is MNHEY, CDR2 SMNVEV (reference sequence). In DNA form, the CDR3 reads TGTGCCAGCAGTTCCTCCGGGACTCGCACCGGGGAGCTGTTTTTT. Translating gives CASSSSGTRTGELFF.

The rearrangement uses TRBV7-9 and TRBJ1-4, with a tentative D call TRBD1 (5 bases). Germline values: CDR1 SEHNR, CDR2 FQNEAQ (reference sequence). Trimming pared 5 bases from V and 2 bases from J, leaving 12 bases between. The CDR3 sequence is 15 residues long. CDR3: CASSPLEGTNEKLFF. The CDR3 nucleotides are TGTGCCAGCAGCCCGTTGGAGGGGACTAATGAAAAACTGTTTTTT. Drawing the rest from reference TRBV7-9 and TRBJ1-4, the complete variable domain is DTGVSQNPRHKITKRGQNVTFRCDPISEHNRLYWYRQTLGQGPEFLTYFQNEAQLEKSRLLSDRFSAERPKGSFSTLEIQRTEQGDSAMYLCASSPLEGTNEKLFFGSGTQLSVL.

As to this clone: Because the CDR3's place on the DNA is in doubt, the DNA is left out and the CDR3 is given as listed by TCRdb. This chain links TRBV28 with TRBJ1-2; the table's D call of TRBD1 was not tested on the DNA. From its first to its last residue, the CDR3 has 15 amino acids. Germline V CDR1 and CDR2: MDHEN, SYDVKM. The CDR3 protein is CASSTSGQGNYGYTF.

The chain recombines TRBV27 with TRBJ1-2; possibly TRBD1 for D (6 bases). The germline V gene encodes CDR1 MNHEY and CDR2 SMNVEV (reference sequence). The V end lost 10 bases, the J end lost 8 bases, and 17 bases lay between the germline ends. This CDR3 has 12 amino acids. The CDR3 here is CATRGRGGGYTF. CDR3 bases: TGTGCCACCCGGGGCAGGGGCGGGGGCTACACCTTC.

V usage is TRBV4-3 and J usage is TRBJ1-2, with TRBD1 matching 10 bases. The CDR3 contains 13 residues. Looked up from germline, CDR1 is LGHNA and CDR2 is YSLEER. V lost 4 bases and J lost 8; bases outside the gene matches: 4. CDR3 in DNA: TGCGCCAGCAGCCGACAGGGGGCAGGGGGCTACACCTTC. Protein: CASSRQGAGGYTF.

This sequence joins TRBV27 and TRBJ2-7; 7 bases are shared with TRBD2. V was clipped by 5 bases and J by 2 bases; unmatched bases: 9. Germline CDR1 is MNHEY and CDR2 is SMNVEV (reference sequence). This CDR3 comprises 15 residues. CDR3: CASSPRLAVAYEQYF. DNA for the CDR3: TGTGCCAGCAGTCCGCGACTAGCAGTAGCCTACGAGCAGTACTTC.